This TCR beta chain appears in the sequencing data of a study of beta chain features in type 1 diabetes. The sequenced template was cDNA made from the entire isolated RNA. The repertoire was sequenced with immunoSEQ multiplex PCR; TCRdb's copy has only in-frame clones and lacks some. The table includes approximately 150,000 clones, 9% to 10% detected once. This clone has a handful of counts. What it binds is unknown. Study outcomes and limitations: There was a moderate but significant shortening of TCRB CDR3s in all four CD4+ subsets of Type 1 diabetes patients. Using cDNA template may skew counts toward highly expressing activated cells.

This CDR3 spans 15 amino acids. Germline V gives CDR1 SEHNR, CDR2 FQNEAQ (reference sequence). The J segment lost 0 bases and the V segment lost 5 bases, leaving 6 bases of the junction unmatched. The authors sorted CD4+ naive, central memory, regulatory and stem cell-like memory cells via CD45RO/CCR7/CD25/CD127/CD95/CD27. Sequenced sample: central memory CD4+ T cells from blood. V and J are TRBV7-9 and TRBJ1-2; TRBD1 aligns across 7 bases. The TCR was taken from a woman between 40 and 55 years old in good health. CDR3 residues: CASSRDRATNYGYTF. CDR3 sequence (DNA): TGTGCCAGCAGCCGTGACAGGGCCACTAACTATGGCTACACCTTC.